These T cell receptor beta chains were read from a single sample in a study of beta chain features in type 1 diabetes. This table comes from immunoSEQ multiplex PCR, and its TCRdb copy is limited to in-frame clones, with some not included. The table lists 110,000 to 150,000 clones, around a tenth of them singletons. Sequencing used central memory CD4+ T cells from blood. The receptor source for this set is a man aged 18 to 29 in good health. Both conserved end residues are part of each CDR3. Fields, in order: V gene, J gene, D gene, clone size, CDR3 protein, CDR3 DNA. The D gene is left open where the match is weak. Where a row states a size, it is once, few, many or the class of an expanded clone; other rows omit it.

v_gene: TRBV15
j_gene: TRBJ1-2
d_gene: NA
abundance: NA
CDR3aa: CATSRGQGNYGYTF
CDR3nt: TGTGCCACCAGCAGAGGCCAGGGTAACTATGGCTACACCTTC

v_gene: TRBV7-2
j_gene: TRBJ2-2
d_gene: TRBD2
abundance: few
CDR3aa: CASSLLAGTGELFF
CDR3nt: TGTGCCAGCAGCTTATTAGCGGGGACCGGGGAGCTGTTTTTT

v_gene: TRBV14
j_gene: TRBJ1-2
d_gene: NA
abundance: NA
CDR3aa: CASSQEVQAYGYTF
CDR3nt: TGTGCCAGCAGCCAAGAAGTCCAGGCATATGGCTACACCTTC

v_gene: TRBV5-1
j_gene: TRBJ2-3
d_gene: NA
abundance: many
CDR3aa: CASSLGLATDTQYF
CDR3nt: TGCGCCAGCAGCTTGGGCCTAGCGACAGATACGCAGTATTTT

v_gene: TRBV27
j_gene: TRBJ1-1
d_gene: NA
abundance: few
CDR3aa: CASSLGRATEAFF
CDR3nt: TGTGCCAGCAGTTTGGGGAGGGCAACTGAAGCTTTCTTT

v_gene: TRBV4-2
j_gene: TRBJ2-5
d_gene: TRBD1
abundance: few
CDR3aa: CASSQGTGGSETQYF
CDR3nt: TGTGCCAGCAGCCAGGGGACAGGGGGCTCGGAGACCCAGTACTTC

v_gene: TRBV5-6
j_gene: TRBJ2-7
d_gene: TRBD1
abundance: NA
CDR3aa: CASSLGQGRTYEQYF
CDR3nt: TGTGCCAGCAGCCTGGGACAGGGGAGGACCTACGAGCAGTACTTC

v_gene: TRBV7-3
j_gene: TRBJ1-6
d_gene: NA
abundance: many
CDR3aa: CASSPGANSPLHF
CDR3nt: TGTGCCAGCAGTCCAGGGGCTAATTCACCCCTCCACTTT

v_gene: TRBV10-3
j_gene: TRBJ1-1
d_gene: TRBD1
abundance: few
CDR3aa: CAIRQGDGVNTEAFF
CDR3nt: TGTGCCATCCGACAGGGAGATGGCGTGAACACTGAAGCTTTCTTT

v_gene: TRBV5-4
j_gene: TRBJ2-3
d_gene: TRBD2
abundance: NA
CDR3aa: CASSLGGTSGGSDTQYF
CDR3nt: TGTGCCAGCAGCTTGGGGGGGACTAGCGGGGGGTCAGATACGCAGTATTTT

v_gene: TRBV2
j_gene: TRBJ2-7
d_gene: TRBD1
abundance: few
CDR3aa: CASSETSGQGGEQYF
CDR3nt: TGTGCCAGCAGTGAAACCTCTGGACAGGGCGGGGAGCAGTACTTC

v_gene: TRBV29-1
j_gene: TRBJ1-2
d_gene: TRBD1
abundance: few
CDR3aa: CSVAQGAGYGYTF
CDR3nt: TGCAGCGTCGCACAGGGGGCGGGTTATGGCTACACCTTC

v_gene: TRBV5-1
j_gene: TRBJ2-5
d_gene: NA
abundance: NA
CDR3aa: CASSFQGGRQETQYF
CDR3nt: TGCGCCAGCAGCTTCCAGGGTGGACGGCAAGAGACCCAGTACTTC

v_gene: TRBV25-1
j_gene: TRBJ2-5
d_gene: TRBD1
abundance: NA
CDR3aa: CASSPTEGTVTQETQYF
CDR3nt: TGTGCCAGCAGTCCAACCGAGGGGACAGTTACCCAAGAGACCCAGTACTTC

v_gene: TRBV11-2
j_gene: TRBJ2-1
d_gene: TRBD2
abundance: NA
CDR3aa: CASSTGGARGNNEQFF
CDR3nt: TGTGCCAGCAGCACCGGAGGTGCGCGGGGGAACAATGAGCAGTTCTTC

v_gene: TRBV7-2
j_gene: TRBJ1-4
d_gene: NA
abundance: many
CDR3aa: CASSLFRASTNEKLFF
CDR3nt: TGTGCCAGCAGCTTATTCAGGGCGTCAACTAATGAAAAACTGTTTTTT

v_gene: TRBV19
j_gene: TRBJ1-5
d_gene: TRBD1
abundance: NA
CDR3aa: CASSPGQGIGQPQHF
CDR3nt: TGTGCCAGTAGTCCAGGACAGGGGATTGGTCAGCCCCAGCATTTT

v_gene: TRBV11-3
j_gene: TRBJ2-1
d_gene: NA
abundance: NA
CDR3aa: CASSSSRLQTREEQFF
CDR3nt: TGTGCCAGCAGCTCCTCCCGACTCCAGACAAGGGAGGAGCAGTTCTTC

v_gene: TRBV6-5
j_gene: TRBJ2-2
d_gene: NA
abundance: NA
CDR3aa: CASMYRETTGELFF
CDR3nt: TGTGCCAGCATGTACAGGGAAACCACCGGGGAGCTGTTTTTT

v_gene: TRBV4-3
j_gene: TRBJ1-4
d_gene: NA
abundance: NA
CDR3aa: CASSQAGGVEEKLFF
CDR3nt: TGCGCCAGCAGCCAAGCCGGAGGGGTAGAAGAAAAACTGTTTTTT

v_gene: TRBV4-1
j_gene: TRBJ2-7
d_gene: TRBD1
abundance: few
CDR3aa: CASSRGTGDYEQYF
CDR3nt: TGCGCCAGCAGCCGAGGGACAGGGGACTACGAGCAGTACTTC

v_gene: TRBV29-1
j_gene: TRBJ2-1
d_gene: NA
abundance: NA
CDR3aa: CSGVSYNEQFF
CDR3nt: TGCAGCGGCGTCTCCTACAATGAGCAGTTCTTC

v_gene: TRBV7-2
j_gene: TRBJ1-6
d_gene: NA
abundance: many
CDR3aa: CASSYSVSPLHF
CDR3nt: TGTGCCAGCAGCTACTCTGTATCACCCCTCCACTTT

v_gene: TRBV7-9
j_gene: TRBJ2-3
d_gene: NA
abundance: NA
CDR3aa: CASSPGGTQYF
CDR3nt: TGTGCCAGCAGCCCCGGGGGTACGCAGTATTTT

v_gene: TRBV19
j_gene: TRBJ1-1
d_gene: TRBD1
abundance: NA
CDR3aa: CASSDRDIMNTEAFF
CDR3nt: TGTGCCAGTTCGGACAGGGACATCATGAACACTGAAGCTTTCTTT

v_gene: TRBV10-3
j_gene: TRBJ2-1
d_gene: TRBD1
abundance: few
CDR3aa: CAISGDRGGINEQFF
CDR3nt: TGTGCCATCAGTGGTGACAGGGGTGGCATCAATGAGCAGTTCTTC

v_gene: TRBV18
j_gene: TRBJ1-3
d_gene: TRBD1
abundance: few
CDR3aa: CASSPPRDRGLSGNTIYF
CDR3nt: TGTGCCAGCTCACCACCCAGGGACAGGGGGCTTTCTGGAAACACCATATATTTT

v_gene: TRBV5-8
j_gene: TRBJ1-2
d_gene: TRBD1
abundance: many
CDR3aa: CASRTSGGVHGYTF
CDR3nt: TGTGCCAGCAGAACGTCAGGGGGCGTTCATGGCTACACCTTC

v_gene: TRBV30
j_gene: TRBJ1-4
d_gene: NA
abundance: NA
CDR3aa: CAWSRSGGYREKLFF
CDR3nt: TGTGCCTGGAGCCGCTCGGGTGGCTATCGGGAAAAACTGTTTTTT

v_gene: TRBV6-1
j_gene: TRBJ2-5
d_gene: TRBD1
abundance: NA
CDR3aa: CASSRRTGIQETQYF
CDR3nt: TGTGCCAGCAGTCGAAGGACAGGGATACAAGAGACCCAGTACTTC

v_gene: TRBV7-2
j_gene: TRBJ1-2
d_gene: NA
abundance: few
CDR3aa: CASSLHSGGQDGYTF
CDR3nt: TGTGCCAGCAGCTTACATAGTGGGGGCCAGGATGGCTACACCTTC

v_gene: TRBV5-1
j_gene: TRBJ2-2
d_gene: TRBD2
abundance: few
CDR3aa: CASRGLAGNTGELFF
CDR3nt: TGCGCCAGCAGAGGACTAGCGGGGAACACCGGGGAGCTGTTTTTT

v_gene: TRBV10-3
j_gene: TRBJ1-1
d_gene: TRBD1
abundance: many
CDR3aa: CALSDRANTEAFF
CDR3nt: TGTGCCCTTTCGGACAGGGCGAACACTGAAGCTTTCTTT

v_gene: TRBV2
j_gene: TRBJ1-2
d_gene: TRBD1
abundance: NA
CDR3aa: CASSEAGQIPYGYTF
CDR3nt: TGTGCCAGCAGTGAAGCGGGACAGATACCCTATGGCTACACCTTC

v_gene: TRBV9
j_gene: TRBJ2-2
d_gene: TRBD1
abundance: NA
CDR3aa: CASSPYRGSNTGELFF
CDR3nt: TGTGCCAGCAGCCCCTACAGGGGATCTAACACCGGGGAGCTGTTTTTT

v_gene: TRBV28
j_gene: TRBJ1-5
d_gene: NA
abundance: NA
CDR3aa: CASSQVVDTQPQHF
CDR3nt: TGTGCCAGCAGTCAGGTTGTAGACACTCAGCCCCAGCATTTT

v_gene: TRBV29-1
j_gene: TRBJ2-1
d_gene: NA
abundance: few
CDR3aa: CSAVLMGAEQFF
CDR3nt: TGCAGCGCCGTACTTATGGGGGCTGAGCAGTTCTTC

v_gene: TRBV13
j_gene: TRBJ1-2
d_gene: NA
abundance: NA
CDR3aa: CASSWNPTETYGYTF
CDR3nt: TGTGCCAGCAGCTGGAACCCAACAGAAACCTATGGCTACACCTTC

v_gene: TRBV5-4
j_gene: TRBJ2-3
d_gene: NA
abundance: NA
CDR3aa: CASSLDRSTDTQYF
CDR3nt: TGTGCCAGCAGCTTGGACAGAAGCACAGATACGCAGTATTTT

v_gene: TRBV11-3
j_gene: TRBJ2-1
d_gene: NA
abundance: NA
CDR3aa: CASSHTGGVYNEQFF
CDR3nt: TGTGCCAGCAGCCATACCGGGGGAGTGTACAATGAGCAGTTCTTC

v_gene: TRBV9
j_gene: TRBJ2-1
d_gene: TRBD1
abundance: NA
CDR3aa: CASSLGGTGDNEQFF
CDR3nt: TGTGCCAGCAGCTTAGGCGGGACAGGGGACAATGAGCAGTTCTTC

v_gene: TRBV5-1
j_gene: TRBJ1-5
d_gene: TRBD1
abundance: NA
CDR3aa: CASSQGTGNQPQHF
CDR3nt: TGCGCCAGCAGCCAGGGGACAGGGAATCAGCCCCAGCATTTT

v_gene: TRBV6-4
j_gene: TRBJ1-2
d_gene: NA
abundance: few
CDR3aa: CASGLQSDTF
CDR3nt: TGTGCCAGCGGCTTGCAGTCCGACACCTTC

v_gene: TRBV7-9
j_gene: TRBJ2-3
d_gene: NA
abundance: few
CDR3aa: CASSPTATDTQYF
CDR3nt: TGTGCCAGCAGCCCGACAGCCACAGATACGCAGTATTTT

v_gene: TRBV18
j_gene: TRBJ1-4
d_gene: TRBD1
abundance: few
CDR3aa: CASSPRETGDEKLFF
CDR3nt: TGTGCCAGCTCACCACGCGAGACAGGGGATGAAAAACTGTTTTTT

v_gene: TRBV9
j_gene: TRBJ2-1
d_gene: NA
abundance: many
CDR3aa: CASNNSSYNEQFF
CDR3nt: TGTGCCAGCAATAATAGCTCCTACAATGAGCAGTTCTTC

v_gene: TRBV7-2
j_gene: TRBJ2-7
d_gene: NA
abundance: few
CDR3aa: CASSPRRGTYEQYF
CDR3nt: TGTGCCAGCAGCCCACGAAGGGGGACCTACGAGCAGTACTTC

v_gene: TRBV19
j_gene: TRBJ1-2
d_gene: NA
abundance: NA
CDR3aa: CASSGGSNYGYTF
CDR3nt: TGTGCCAGTAGTGGAGGTTCCAACTATGGCTACACCTTC

v_gene: TRBV5-5
j_gene: TRBJ1-4
d_gene: TRBD1
abundance: NA
CDR3aa: CASSWTGTDNEKLFF
CDR3nt: TGTGCCAGCAGCTGGACCGGGACAGATAATGAAAAACTGTTTTTT

v_gene: TRBV27
j_gene: TRBJ1-5
d_gene: TRBD1
abundance: many
CDR3aa: CASAGDRAGQPQHF
CDR3nt: TGTGCCAGCGCCGGCGACAGGGCCGGTCAGCCCCAGCATTTT

v_gene: TRBV5-6
j_gene: TRBJ2-3
d_gene: NA
abundance: few
CDR3aa: CASSLTSSTSTDTQYF
CDR3nt: TGTGCCAGCAGCCTTACTAGCTCAACGAGCACAGATACGCAGTATTTT

v_gene: TRBV2
j_gene: TRBJ1-2
d_gene: TRBD1
abundance: few
CDR3aa: CASSEQTGSYGYTF
CDR3nt: TGTGCCAGCAGTGAACAGACAGGGTCCTATGGCTACACCTTC

v_gene: TRBV11-2
j_gene: TRBJ2-1
d_gene: TRBD2
abundance: NA
CDR3aa: CASSLATGTSAYNEQFF
CDR3nt: TGTGCCAGCAGCTTAGCGACCGGGACTAGCGCCTACAATGAGCAGTTCTTC

v_gene: TRBV7-3
j_gene: TRBJ2-1
d_gene: NA
abundance: many
CDR3aa: CASSPARAGLSYNEQFF
CDR3nt: TGTGCCAGCAGCCCCGCCAGGGCAGGGCTATCCTACAATGAGCAGTTCTTC

v_gene: TRBV18
j_gene: TRBJ2-7
d_gene: TRBD2
abundance: few
CDR3aa: CASSHSSGGVDEQYF
CDR3nt: TGTGCCAGCTCGCACTCTAGCGGGGGGGTCGACGAGCAGTACTTC

v_gene: TRBV5-8
j_gene: TRBJ2-1
d_gene: TRBD1
abundance: NA
CDR3aa: CASSITGGASYNEQFF
CDR3nt: TGTGCCAGCAGCATTACAGGGGGCGCCTCCTACAATGAGCAGTTCTTC

v_gene: TRBV5-6
j_gene: TRBJ1-4
d_gene: NA
abundance: few
CDR3aa: CASSLFSSGVYEKLFF
CDR3nt: TGTGCCAGCAGCTTGTTCAGTTCAGGGGTCTACGAAAAACTGTTTTTT

v_gene: TRBV27
j_gene: TRBJ1-1
d_gene: TRBD1
abundance: few
CDR3aa: CASSPLDREGSAFF
CDR3nt: TGTGCCAGCAGTCCCCTGGACAGGGAGGGTAGCGCTTTCTTT